The clone carrying this TCR beta chain counts as medium-sized by frequency. The antigen remains unidentified. This sample was included in a study of synovial regulatory T cells in juvenile arthritis. Findings of the study overall: iaTreg cells shared more CDR3 sequences with synovial Tregs than other blood Tregs did.

The synovial samples were synovial fluid, paired with peripheral blood from each active arthritis patient. The CDR3 runs to 15 residues. The nucleotide record is missing. From germline, CDR1 is SGHNT and CDR2 YYREEE (reference sequence). Only in-frame clones appear in the TCRdb table, and some are missing; sequencing was by immunoSEQ multiplex PCR. With over 1,300 clones in the sample, the ten largest clones hold less than 25%. Material for sequencing was Treg cells from the synovium. The chain combines TRBV5-4 with TRBJ2-5; TCRdb designates TRBD2, a call that cannot be tested without DNA. The TCR sequence derives from a donor under 30 with juvenile idiopathic arthritis. This chain's CDR3 is CASSLVGGAGETQYF.